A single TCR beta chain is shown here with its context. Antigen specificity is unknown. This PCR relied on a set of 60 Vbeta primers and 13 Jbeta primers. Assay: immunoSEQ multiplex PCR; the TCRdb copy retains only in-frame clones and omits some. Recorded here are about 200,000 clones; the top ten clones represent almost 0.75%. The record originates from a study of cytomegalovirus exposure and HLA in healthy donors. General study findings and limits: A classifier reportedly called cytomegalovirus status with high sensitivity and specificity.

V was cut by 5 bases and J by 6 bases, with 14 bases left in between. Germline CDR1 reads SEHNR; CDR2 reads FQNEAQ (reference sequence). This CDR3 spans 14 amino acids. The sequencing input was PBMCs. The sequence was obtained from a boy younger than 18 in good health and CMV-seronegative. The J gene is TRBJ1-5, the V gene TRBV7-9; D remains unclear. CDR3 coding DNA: TGTGCCAGCAGCGTCGGGTTAGGCGGTCAGCCCCAGCATTTT. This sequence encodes CASSVGLGGQPQHF.